This T cell receptor (beta chain) was identified in a study of T-cell reconstitution after alpha-beta-depleted transplantation in children listed by TCRdb under 2016. General notes on the study: Using TCR repertoire profiling, the study quantitatively followed how T-cell immune reconstitution unfolded in children after TCRalphabeta/CD19-depleted allogeneic hematopoietic cell transplantation. Broad study findings and their caveats: In some patients, the high TCRbeta diversity seen at day 60 was put down to recipient T cells and intrathymic progenitors that had survived conditioning. The frequencies of hyperexpanded clones fell over the following months, and after one year, T-cell counts and TCRbeta diversity were mostly attributed to newly produced T cells. Apparently early alphabetaT-cell count recovery about two months after transplant reportedly relied on only several hundred rapidly expanded clones derived from non-depleted graft cells.

V loses 5 bases at its end and J loses 7 bases; junction bases beyond the gene matches: 6. Via the germline V gene, CDR1 is SGHDT and CDR2 YYEEEE. Spanning cysteine to phenylalanine, the CDR3 consists of 12 amino acids. Only the CDR3 region is kept as DNA, spanning 36 bases read in frame from base 1. The treatment or condition label on this specimen signifies: allogeneic hematopoietic cell transplantation with graft depleted of TCRalphabeta T cells and CD19 B cells. TCRalphabeta/CD19-depleted allogeneic hematopoietic cell grafts were given to the transplant recipients, all of whom were children. As for this clonotype: This receptor's antigen is unknown. Base qualities are not provided; no much larger clone lies one nucleotide away.

Libraries were made using PCR. Data came from an Illumina HiSeq 2500. TCR library preparation used molecular barcoding, with unique molecular identifiers applied to normalize quantification of the TCRbeta repertoire. The public reads were reprocessed in TCRdb via fastp at Q25 and MiXCR, keeping in-frame beta chains. Under each unique CDR3 protein, matching rows form one entry showing the most common genes and DNA. Across this sample there are hundreds of thousands of distinct CDR3 sequences, with 10% to 15% seen only once. The top ten constitute approximately 2.1% of the sample. The sequence was collected from a male patient between 10 and 17 years old who had a stem cell transplant for acute myeloid leukemia, so the T cells may come from the graft donor. The starting material was PBMCs, mostly from graft donor cells, obtained 360 days after TCRalphabeta/CD19-depleted stem cell transplant. The rearranged segments are TRBV5-6 and TRBJ2-7, and 7 junctional nucleotides match TRBD1. The CDR3 region: CASSNYRGEQYF. The nucleotide sequence reads as follows: TGTGCCAGCAGTAATTACAGGGGTGAGCAGTACTTC.